The 3 T cell receptor beta chains in this list originate from one sample, sequenced in a study of technical replicates of blood from several donors. The data were produced by immunoSEQ multiplex PCR, yet TCRdb's version contains in-frame clones alone and is incomplete. The repertoire includes around 60,000 clones, 75% to 90% of them detected once, and over 4.5% sits in the top ten. The sample comprised PBMCs. These receptors were collected from a human donor in good health. Some clones in this sample may be carry-over from other donors' samples.

This CDR3 reads CASSAETGAPSTDTQYF. The CDR3 DNA sequence: TGTGCCAGCAGCGCCGAGACTGGGGCACCTAGCACAGATACGCAGTATTTT. The chain links TRBV2 to TRBJ2-3; a weak D match, TRBD1 (5 bases). Germline V CDR1 and CDR2: SNHLY, FYNNEI. Trimming took off 6 bases at V and 0 bases at J, with 19 bases between the two ends. The length of the CDR3 is 17 residues.

The chain recombines TRBV7-9 with TRBJ2-7; TRBD1 matches at 9 bases. The CDR3 covers 16 residues. J lost 1 base, V lost 0 bases, and 4 bases had no gene match. Germline CDR1 reads SEHNR; CDR2 reads FQNEAQ (reference sequence). The CDR3 nucleotides read TGTGCCAGCAGCTTAGCAGCCGGGACAGGGTCCTACGAGCAGTACTTC. Translation gives CASSLAAGTGSYEQYF.

The chain combines TRBV4-3 with TRBJ1-1; 8 bases match TRBD1. Germline-derived CDR1 and CDR2 are LGHNA and YSLEER. This CDR3 is 15 amino acids long. Losses at the gene ends were 3 bases for V and 2 bases for J; bases not matched to a gene: 5. CDR3 protein: CASSHKTGANTEAFF. CDR3 bases: TGCGCCAGCAGCCACAAGACAGGGGCCAACACTGAAGCTTTCTTT.